Following are 31 T cell receptor beta chains from one sample sequenced in a study of memory CD4+ T cells and cytomegalovirus serostatus. Single viable CD3+CD4+CD8-CD45RO+ cells were sorted as the memory CD4+ T cells. Repertoires were generated with immunoSEQ multiplex PCR, while TCRdb's copy carries only in-frame clones and drops some. The repertoire includes over 35,000 clones, roughly 80% of them detected once, and approximately 0.96% sits in the top ten. The sequenced material came from memory CD4+ T cells from blood. These receptors all stem from an adult in good health and CMV-seronegative.

The chain combines TRBV5-6 with TRBJ1-5; D gene uncertain. The germline V gene encodes CDR1 SGHDT and CDR2 YYEEEE. This CDR3 contains 14 residues. Between the trimmed V and J ends, which lost 0 bases and 2 bases, there was a span of 6 bases. The CDR3 region is CASSLVGGNQPQHF. CDR3 sequence (DNA): TGTGCCAGCAGCTTGGTCGGTGGCAATCAGCCCCAGCATTTT.

V usage is TRBV27 and J usage is TRBJ2-2; D is undetermined. CDR3 size: 12 residues. V lost 0 bases and J lost 8, with 4 bases in between. CDR1 and CDR2 from the germline V gene are MNHEY and SMNVEV (reference sequence). The chain's CDR3 is CASSLSSGELFF. DNA for the CDR3: TGTGCCAGCAGTTTATCATCGGGGGAGCTGTTTTTT.

CDR3 coding DNA: TGTGCCAGCAGCATCCGGACGGGGAACACTGAAGCTTTCTTT. Protein: CASSIRTGNTEAFF. The chain combines TRBV7-2 with TRBJ1-1; D unresolved. CDR3 length: 14 amino acids. Looked up from germline, CDR1 is SGHTA and CDR2 is FQGNSA. V dropped 5 bases and J dropped 1 base, with 11 bases sitting between them.

The gene calls are TRBV28 and TRBJ1-4; 9 bases align to TRBD1. V dropped 5 bases and J dropped 7; count of bases not matched to a gene: 17. The germline V gene encodes CDR1 MDHEN and CDR2 SYDVKM. This CDR3 has 18 residues. The CDR3 bases are TGTGCCAGCAGTCTACAGGAAAAAAGGGACAGGGCAGGTGAAAAACTGTTTTTT. It translates to CASSLQEKRDRAGEKLFF.

The V and J genes are TRBV19 and TRBJ1-3; 10 nucleotides match TRBD1. V dropped 7 bases and J dropped 9; count of bases not matched to a gene: 9. CDR3 size: 14 residues. The germline gives CDR1 LNHDA, CDR2 SQIVND (reference sequence). Written as DNA, the CDR3 is TGTGCCAGTACCCTCGGGACAGGGGACGGCACCATATATTTT. Amino acid sequence: CASTLGTGDGTIYF. Filled out from reference TRBV19 and TRBJ1-3, the complete variable domain reads DGGITQSPKYLFRKEGQNVTLSCEQNLNHDAMYWYRQDPGQGLRLIYYSQIVNDFQKGDIAEGYSVSREKKESFPLTVTSAQKNPTAFYLCASTLGTGDGTIYFGEGSWLTVV.

The V call is TRBV18, the J call TRBJ2-7; 11 bases are shared with TRBD1. Germline V gene lookup returns CDR1 KGHSH and CDR2 LQKENI. Unmatched junction bases numbered 3, after V lost 6 bases and J lost 2 bases. The CDR3 extends over 14 amino acids. The CDR3 loop is CASSGTGGAYEQYF. For the CDR3, the DNA is TGTGCCAGCTCGGGGACAGGGGGTGCCTACGAGCAGTACTTC.

This clone was observed a single time. The chain couples TRBV29-1 to TRBJ1-1, with D perhaps matching TRBD1 (5 bases). Germline V lookup: CDR1 SQVTM, CDR2 ANQGSEA. The CDR3 length is 10 residues. V was trimmed by 7 bases and J by 7 bases, leaving 10 bases between them. The CDR3 loop is CSGDGGEAFF. DNA for the CDR3: TGCAGCGGGGACGGGGGTGAAGCTTTCTTT.

This clone came up once. The V call is TRBV5-5, the J call TRBJ2-2, with 8 bases matching TRBD1. Germline trimming cut 5 bases from V and 2 bases from J; bases unmatched to any gene: 2. Per germline, CDR1 SGHKS and CDR2 YYEKEE (reference sequence). The CDR3 is 14 amino acids. CDR3: CASRGQVNTGELFF. CDR3 nucleotide sequence: TGTGCCAGCAGGGGACAGGTTAACACCGGGGAGCTGTTTTTT. Supplemented by reference TRBV5-5 and TRBJ2-2, the full variable domain reads DAGVTQSPTHLIKTRGQQVTLRCSPISGHKSVSWYQQVLGQGPQFIFQYYEKEERGRGNFPDRFSARQFPNYSSELNVNALLLGDSALYLCASRGQVNTGELFFGEGSRLTVL.

A single count supports this clone. This sequence joins TRBV19 and TRBJ2-7; D may be TRBD1 (5 bases). The CDR3 covers 17 residues. Trimming took 1 base from V and 0 from J, leaving 16 bases between them. Germline CDR1 reads LNHDA; CDR2 reads SQIVND (reference sequence). Here the CDR3 DNA reads TGTGCCAGTAGTATAGGGGCTGTGAGACAGAGCTCCTACGAGCAGTACTTC. Translation gives CASSIGAVRQSSYEQYF. Variable domain in full (rest from reference TRBV19 and TRBJ2-7): DGGITQSPKYLFRKEGQNVTLSCEQNLNHDAMYWYRQDPGQGLRLIYYSQIVNDFQKGDIAEGYSVSREKKESFPLTVTSAQKNPTAFYLCASSIGAVRQSSYEQYFGPGTRLTVT.

J is TRBJ1-2 and V is TRBV7-2; D gene uncertain. V was cut by 1 base and J by 8 bases, with 8 bases left in between. Germline lookup yields CDR1 SGHTA and CDR2 FQGNSA. The CDR3 totals 12 residues. The CDR3 DNA reads TGTGCCAGCAGCTTAGGATGGGAGGGCTACACCTTC. Its protein product is CASSLGWEGYTF.

This clone has more than one count but fewer than ten. The chain uses TRBV4-2 and TRBJ1-1; D is undetermined. CDR1 LGHNA and CDR2 YNFKEQ come from the germline V gene. The CDR3 has 13 residues. Trimming took 3 bases from V and 0 from J, leaving 5 bases between them. The CDR3 sequence is CASSQVVNTEAFF. For the CDR3, the DNA is TGTGCCAGCAGCCAGGTGGTGAACACTGAAGCTTTCTTT.

This clone was seen more than once but under ten times. The V and J genes are TRBV7-9 and TRBJ2-7; 10 nucleotides match TRBD1. Trimming at V came to 4 bases and at J to 13 bases, leaving 7 bases not matched to a gene. This CDR3 comprises 12 residues. CDR1 is SEHNR and CDR2 is FQNEAQ in the germline V gene (reference sequence). CDR3 coding DNA: TGTGCCAGCAGCTGGGACAGGGGCAACCGCTACTTC. Its translation is CASSWDRGNRYF.

The chain recombines TRBV4-2 with TRBJ2-3; 10 bases line up with TRBD2. The V and J ends lost 4 bases and 5 bases, in that order; junction bases with no gene match: 3. Per germline, CDR1 LGHNA and CDR2 YNFKEQ. This CDR3 contains 14 residues. CDR3 nucleotides: TGTGCCAGCAGCCTTGTAGCGGGGGGAGATACGCAGTATTTT. This codes for CASSLVAGGDTQYF.

The chain combines TRBV5-4 with TRBJ1-3, with a tentative D call TRBD1 (5 bases). V lost 0 bases to trimming and J lost 2 bases, with 9 bases between them. CDR3 length equals 15 residues. Germline CDR1 and CDR2: SGHNT and YYREEE (reference sequence). The CDR3 protein is CASSLDGRAGNTIYF. For the CDR3, the DNA is TGTGCCAGCAGCTTGGATGGCAGGGCTGGAAACACCATATATTTT.

The gene calls are TRBV5-5 and TRBJ2-1, with 8 bases fitting TRBD2. CDR3 size: 14 residues. CDR1 SGHKS and CDR2 YYEKEE come from the germline V gene (reference sequence). Trimming took 5 bases from V and 7 from J; bases not matched to a gene: 8. Here the CDR3 DNA reads TGTGCCAGCAGGTTCCCGGGGGGGGGAAATGAGCAGTTCTTC. The encoded protein is CASRFPGGGNEQFF. Together with reference TRBV5-5 and TRBJ2-1, the CDR3 gives the full variable domain: DAGVTQSPTHLIKTRGQQVTLRCSPISGHKSVSWYQQVLGQGPQFIFQYYEKEERGRGNFPDRFSARQFPNYSSELNVNALLLGDSALYLCASRFPGGGNEQFFGPGTRLTVL.

This clone was observed a single time. CDR3 residues: CASSAAGGQGKNIQYF. In DNA, the CDR3 is TGCGCCAGCAGCGCGGCCGGCGGGCAGGGCAAAAACATTCAGTACTTC. The genes are TRBV5-1 and TRBJ2-4; D is perhaps TRBD1 or TRBD2 (5 bases each). Trimming stripped 4 bases from V and 3 bases from J, with 17 bases between. Germline CDR1 is SGHRS and CDR2 is YFSETQ. This CDR3 is 16 amino acids long.

This clone has more than one count but fewer than ten. The chain combines TRBV4-1 with TRBJ1-2; tentative D call: TRBD1 (6 bases). The CDR3 runs 15 residues. The ends were cut back, 2 bases at V and 2 bases at J, with 12 bases in the middle. From germline, CDR1 is MGHRA and CDR2 YSYEKL. Here the CDR3 reads CASSQPDRSNYGYTF. The CDR3 region has the DNA TGCGCCAGCAGCCAACCTGACAGGTCCAACTATGGCTACACCTTC.

This clone was recorded a few times. The rearrangement links TRBV9 to TRBJ2-1; 10 nucleotides match TRBD2. Germline lookup yields CDR1 SGDLS and CDR2 YYNGEE. The CDR3 is made up of 15 amino acids. Unmatched junction bases numbered 8, after V lost 1 base and J lost 10 bases. CDR3 DNA sequence: TGTGCCAGCAGCGTACGGAGCGGGGGGGCAGAAGAGCAGTTCTTC. Encoded protein: CASSVRSGGAEEQFF. Looking up the rest from reference TRBV9 and TRBJ2-1 gives the full variable domain: DSGVTQTPKHLITATGQRVTLRCSPRSGDLSVYWYQQSLDQGLQFLIQYYNGEERAKGNILERFSAQQFPDLHSELNLSSLELGDSALYFCASSVRSGGAEEQFFGPGTRLTVL.

The rearrangement joins TRBV18 to TRBJ2-7, with D tentatively TRBD1 or TRBD2 (7 bases each). The V end lost 5 bases, the J end lost 0 bases, and 17 bases lay between the germline ends. Germline CDR1 is KGHSH and CDR2 is LQKENI. This CDR3 has 16 amino acids. The CDR3 sequence is CASSGQAGVSSYEQYF. As DNA, the CDR3 is TGTGCCAGCTCAGGACAGGCGGGGGTGAGCTCCTACGAGCAGTACTTC.

V and J are TRBV18 and TRBJ2-5, with TRBD2 identical over 8 bases. The CDR3 covers 15 residues. V lost 6 bases, J lost 2 bases, and 8 bases stayed unmatched. Germline V gives CDR1 KGHSH, CDR2 LQKENI. CDR3 bases: TGTGCCAGCTCGGAGAGTCGGGGGGGACAAGAGACCCAGTACTTC. Translated: CASSESRGGQETQYF.

The V call is TRBV2, the J call TRBJ1-5; no clear D. The CDR3 spans 12 residues. Looked up from germline, CDR1 is SNHLY and CDR2 is FYNNEI. Trimming shortened V by 8 bases and J by 7 bases, and 12 bases separated the two germline ends. CDR3 protein: CASGSGVQPQHF. The CDR3, as DNA: TGTGCCAGCGGATCGGGAGTCCAGCCCCAGCATTTT.

The gene calls are TRBV28 and TRBJ2-6; 8 positions agree with TRBD1. The CDR3 length is 16 residues. Trimming removed 6 bases from V and 0 bases from J; junction bases left unmatched: 4. Germline values: CDR1 MDHEN, CDR2 SYDVKM. The CDR3 loop is CASSSTGVSGANVLTF. The CDR3 nucleotides read TGTGCCAGCAGCTCGACAGGGGTCTCTGGGGCCAACGTCCTGACTTTC.

The CDR3 protein is CASSRDSPWGTEAFF. The DNA of the CDR3 is TGCGCCAGCAGCCGGGACAGCCCCTGGGGCACTGAAGCTTTCTTT. The rearrangement joins TRBV5-1 to TRBJ1-1; 7 bases are a match to TRBD1. There are 15 residues in the CDR3. Losses at the gene ends were 4 bases for V and 4 bases for J; bases not matched to a gene: 10. Per the germline V gene, CDR1 is SGHRS and CDR2 is YFSETQ.

The V call is TRBV19, the J call TRBJ2-1; tentatively, D is TRBD1 or TRBD2 (7 bases each). CDR1 and CDR2 (germline): LNHDA, SQIVND (reference sequence). V was cut by 7 bases and J by 1 base, with 14 bases left in between. The CDR3 length is 15 residues. CDR3 region: CASTIRGGSYNEQFF. The CDR3 nucleotides are TGTGCCAGTACCATCAGGGGGGGGTCCTACAATGAGCAGTTCTTC.

The rearrangement uses TRBV7-9 and TRBJ2-7; TRBD1 might be the D (5 bases). The germline gives CDR1 SEHNR, CDR2 FQNEAQ (reference sequence). V lost 3 bases, J lost 3 bases, and 9 bases lay in between. This CDR3 comprises 13 residues. Written as DNA, the CDR3 is TGTGCCAGCAGCTTCAGGGCACTCTACGAGCAGTACTTC. This encodes CASSFRALYEQYF.

V and J are TRBV4-3 and TRBJ2-3, with 10 bases aligning to TRBD1. V trimming: 1 base; J trimming: 4 bases; junction bases outside the gene matches: 8. The CDR3 consists of 17 residues. The germline V gene has CDR1 LGHNA and CDR2 YSLEER. CDR3 bases: TGCGCCAGCAGCCAAGGAAGGACAGGGGGATCGGCAGATACGCAGTATTTT. Translated: CASSQGRTGGSADTQYF.

The V and J genes are TRBV28 and TRBJ1-4, with TRBD1 matching over 7 bases. Germline V gene lookup returns CDR1 MDHEN and CDR2 SYDVKM. This CDR3 comprises 13 residues. J was trimmed by 5 bases and V by 7 bases; bases with no gene match: 4. The CDR3 sequence: CASTPGGNEKLFF. CDR3 nucleotides: TGTGCCAGCACCCCAGGGGGGAATGAAAAACTGTTTTTT.

This chain joins TRBV28 and TRBJ1-5, with 11 bases aligning to TRBD1. CDR1 and CDR2 from the germline V gene are MDHEN and SYDVKM. Unmatched junction bases numbered 4, after V lost 6 bases and J lost 6 bases. The CDR3 has 14 residues. The chain's CDR3 is CASRRTGGGQPQHF. CDR3 bases: TGTGCCAGCAGGAGGACAGGGGGCGGTCAGCCCCAGCATTTT.

There are a few counts of this clone. CDR3 in DNA: TGTGCCAGCAGCCCGGGACAGGGATCCTATGGCTACACCTTC. It is translated as CASSPGQGSYGYTF. V is TRBV6-1 and J is TRBJ1-2; 9 nucleotides agree with TRBD1. The ends lost 6 bases at V and 4 bases at J; junction bases unmatched: 6. Germline V gene data show CDR1 as MNHNS and CDR2 as SASEGT. This CDR3 has 14 residues.

V and J are TRBV19 and TRBJ1-2, with 7 bases lining up with TRBD1. The CDR3 spans 15 residues. Germline CDR1 and CDR2: LNHDA and SQIVND (reference sequence). With 5 bases clipped from V and 4 bases from J, the junction kept 10 bases outside the gene matches. CDR3 region: CASSFGTESTYGYTF. CDR3 DNA: TGTGCCAGTAGTTTTGGGACAGAAAGCACCTATGGCTACACCTTC.

The genes are TRBV4-1 and TRBJ2-7; D perhaps matches TRBD2 (6 bases). Germline CDR1 and CDR2: MGHRA and YSYEKL. Trimming left V 0 bases short and J 6 bases short, with 15 bases between. The CDR3 length is 15 residues. The CDR3 protein is CASSQDAGLPGEQYF. CDR3 coding DNA: TGCGCCAGCAGCCAAGACGCGGGACTCCCGGGCGAGCAGTACTTC.